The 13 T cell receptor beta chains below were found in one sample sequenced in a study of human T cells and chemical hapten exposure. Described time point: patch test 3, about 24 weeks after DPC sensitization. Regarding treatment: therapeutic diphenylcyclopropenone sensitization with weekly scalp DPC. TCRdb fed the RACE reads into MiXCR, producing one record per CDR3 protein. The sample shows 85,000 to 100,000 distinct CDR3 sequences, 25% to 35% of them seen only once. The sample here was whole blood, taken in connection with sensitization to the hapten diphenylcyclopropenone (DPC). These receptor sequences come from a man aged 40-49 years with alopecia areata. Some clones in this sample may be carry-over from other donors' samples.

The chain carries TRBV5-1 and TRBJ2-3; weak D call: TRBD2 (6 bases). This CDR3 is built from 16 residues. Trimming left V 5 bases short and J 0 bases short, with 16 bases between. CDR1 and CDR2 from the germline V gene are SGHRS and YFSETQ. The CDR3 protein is CASRPASVTSTDTQYF. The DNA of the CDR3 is TGCGCCAGCAGACCTGCTAGCGTGACTAGCACAGATACGCAGTATTTT.

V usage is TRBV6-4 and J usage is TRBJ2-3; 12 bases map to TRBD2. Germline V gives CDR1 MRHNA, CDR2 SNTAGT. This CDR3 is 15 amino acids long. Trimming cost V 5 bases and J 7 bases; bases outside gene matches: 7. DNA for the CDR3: TGTGCCAGCAGTATGACTAGCGGGAGTTTGAATACGCAGTATTTT. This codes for CASSMTSGSLNTQYF.

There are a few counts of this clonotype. This chain's CDR3 is CSARGLAGYTQYF. The CDR3 DNA reads TGCAGTGCTAGGGGACTAGCGGGGTATACGCAGTATTTT. The chain recombines TRBV20-1 with TRBJ2-3; TRBD2 matches 13 bases. Germline values: CDR1 DFQATT, CDR2 SNEGSKA (reference sequence). The CDR3 runs to 13 residues. V was clipped by 3 bases and J by 7 bases; unmatched bases: 1.

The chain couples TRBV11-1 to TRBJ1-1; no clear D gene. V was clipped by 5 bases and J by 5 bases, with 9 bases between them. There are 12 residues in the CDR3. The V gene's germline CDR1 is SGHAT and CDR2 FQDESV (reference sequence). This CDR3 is CASSQGRTEAFF. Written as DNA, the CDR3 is TGTGCCAGCAGCCAAGGCCGTACTGAAGCTTTCTTT.

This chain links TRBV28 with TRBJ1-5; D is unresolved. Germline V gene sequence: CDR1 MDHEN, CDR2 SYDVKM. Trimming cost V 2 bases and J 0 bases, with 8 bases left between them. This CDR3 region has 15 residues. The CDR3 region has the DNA TGTGCCAGCAGTTTAGGCGATGGTAGCAATCAGCCCCAGCATTTT. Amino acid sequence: CASSLGDGSNQPQHF.

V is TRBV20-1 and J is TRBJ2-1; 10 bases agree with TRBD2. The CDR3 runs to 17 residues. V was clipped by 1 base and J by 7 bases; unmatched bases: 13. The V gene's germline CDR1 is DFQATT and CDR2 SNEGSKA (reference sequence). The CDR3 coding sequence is TGCAGTGCTAGAGCCCAGAGGCTAGCGGGAGTGAGGAATGAGCAGTTCTTC. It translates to CSARAQRLAGVRNEQFF.

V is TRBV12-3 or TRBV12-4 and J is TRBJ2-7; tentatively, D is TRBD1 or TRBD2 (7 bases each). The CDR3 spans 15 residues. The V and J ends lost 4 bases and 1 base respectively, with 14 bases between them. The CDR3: CASSSSGRGSYEQYF. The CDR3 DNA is TGTGCCAGCAGTTCTAGCGGCAGGGGGTCCTACGAGCAGTACTTC.

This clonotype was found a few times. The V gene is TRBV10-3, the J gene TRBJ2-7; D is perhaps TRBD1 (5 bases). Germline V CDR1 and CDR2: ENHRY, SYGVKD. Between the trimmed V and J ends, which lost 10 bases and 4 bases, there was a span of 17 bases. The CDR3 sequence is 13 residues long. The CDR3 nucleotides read TGTGCCACCTTTGAAGGGGCGGCTTACGAGCAGTACTTC. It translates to CATFEGAAYEQYF.

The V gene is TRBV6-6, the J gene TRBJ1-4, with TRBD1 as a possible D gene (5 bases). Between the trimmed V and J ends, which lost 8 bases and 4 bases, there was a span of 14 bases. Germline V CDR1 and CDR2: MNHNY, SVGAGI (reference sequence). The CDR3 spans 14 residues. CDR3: CASLTPGGNEKLFF. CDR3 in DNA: TGTGCCAGCCTTACCCCCGGGGGTAATGAAAAACTGTTTTTT.

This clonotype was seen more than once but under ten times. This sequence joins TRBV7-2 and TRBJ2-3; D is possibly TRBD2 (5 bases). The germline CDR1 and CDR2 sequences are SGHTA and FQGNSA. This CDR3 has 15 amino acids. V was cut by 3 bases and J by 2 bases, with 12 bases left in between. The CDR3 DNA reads TGTGCCAGCAGCTTTAAGAGCGGAGACACAGATACGCAGTATTTT. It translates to CASSFKSGDTDTQYF.

The CDR3 protein is CASRVGQENTEAFF. The CDR3 bases are TGTGCCAGCCGGGTGGGACAGGAGAACACTGAAGCTTTCTTT. This chain joins TRBV7-8 and TRBJ1-1, with 8 bases fitting TRBD1. V gave up 8 bases and J gave up 1 base; unmatched junction bases: 6. Germline CDR1 SGHVS, CDR2 FQNEAQ. This CDR3 has 14 residues.

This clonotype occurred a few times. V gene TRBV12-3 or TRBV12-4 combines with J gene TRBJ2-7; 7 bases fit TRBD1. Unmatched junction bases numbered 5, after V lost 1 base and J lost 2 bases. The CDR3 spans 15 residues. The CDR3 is CASSLETGAPYEQYF. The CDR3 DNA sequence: TGTGCCAGCAGTTTAGAAACAGGGGCTCCCTACGAGCAGTACTTC.

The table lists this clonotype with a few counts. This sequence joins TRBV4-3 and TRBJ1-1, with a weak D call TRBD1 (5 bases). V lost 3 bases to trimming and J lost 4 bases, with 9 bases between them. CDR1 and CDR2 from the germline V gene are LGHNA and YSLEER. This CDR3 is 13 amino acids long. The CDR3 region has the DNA TGCGCCAGCAGCCATGACGGGGGCACTGAAGCTTTCTTT. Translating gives CASSHDGGTEAFF.